The 32 T cell receptor beta chains below come from one sample, sequenced in a study of technical replicates of blood from a few donors. Only in-frame clones appear in the TCRdb table, and some are missing; sequencing was by immunoSEQ multiplex PCR. The profile covers 65,000 to 90,000 clones, with 85% to 95% appearing a single time and less than 0.3% taken by the ten largest. Sequenced: T cells isolated from PBMCs. The receptors derive from a human donor in good health.

The gene calls are TRBV5-1 and TRBJ2-7, with TRBD1 identical over 8 bases. V shed 4 bases, J shed 3 bases, and the junction held 9 bases outside the gene matches. The CDR3 spans 15 residues. Germline V gene sequence: CDR1 SGHRS, CDR2 YFSETQ. CDR3 in DNA: TGCGCCAGCAGCAGTAGACAGGGGAAAGACTACGAGCAGTACTTC. Its translation is CASSSRQGKDYEQYF.

J is TRBJ1-3 and V is TRBV19, with TRBD1 matching 7 bases. The CDR3 runs to 15 residues. V dropped 8 bases and J dropped 1; count of bases not matched to a gene: 8. The germline V gene has CDR1 LNHDA and CDR2 SQIVND (reference sequence). CDR3: CASGYRGGSGNTIYF. In DNA, the CDR3 is TGTGCCAGTGGTTACAGGGGTGGATCTGGAAACACCATATATTTT.

This sequence joins TRBV7-9 and TRBJ2-7; no definite D call. The CDR3 length is 15 residues. Germline V gene lookup returns CDR1 SEHNR and CDR2 FQNEAQ (reference sequence). Trimming left V 2 bases short and J 2 bases short, with 13 bases between. The CDR3 DNA reads TGTGCCAGCAGCTTATCAAGGAGTCGAGCCTACGAGCAGTACTTC. Translation: CASSLSRSRAYEQYF.

The J gene is TRBJ2-5, the V gene TRBV2, with D uncertain. The CDR3 runs 14 residues. Germline CDR1 reads SNHLY; CDR2 reads FYNNEI. Trimming cost V 7 bases and J 2 bases, with 14 bases left between them. CDR3 coding DNA: TGTGCCAGCAATCCATCGTTACGGCAAGAGACCCAGTACTTC. Translating gives CASNPSLRQETQYF.

The chain joins TRBV7-6 to TRBJ2-2, with 7 bases aligning to TRBD1. V lost 5 bases and J lost 5; bases outside the gene matches: 8. The CDR3 has 15 residues. Germline-derived CDR1 and CDR2 are SGHVS and FNYEAQ. CDR3 in amino acids: CASSRQGTATGELFF. CDR3 coding DNA: TGTGCCAGCAGCAGACAGGGTACGGCAACCGGGGAGCTGTTTTTT.

CDR3 in amino acids: CASGPAGDSNQPQHF. The CDR3 DNA reads as TGTGCCAGCGGCCCCGCAGGGGATAGCAATCAGCCCCAGCATTTT. The chain joins TRBV6-6 to TRBJ1-5; TRBD1 might be the D (6 bases). The CDR3 sequence is 15 residues long. Trimming cost V 8 bases and J 0 bases, with 14 bases left between them. Germline V CDR1 and CDR2: MNHNY, SVGAGI (reference sequence).

This chain links TRBV14 with TRBJ1-1, with D unresolved. Germline lookup yields CDR1 SGHDN and CDR2 FVKESK. Trimming took off 0 bases at V and 8 bases at J, with 13 bases between the two ends. The CDR3 covers 14 residues. The CDR3 DNA follows: TGTGCCAGCAGCCAAGATGCCGACGGCAGGGAAGCTTTCTTT. Amino acids: CASSQDADGREAFF. The full variable domain, with the rest looked up from reference TRBV14 and TRBJ1-1, is EAGVTQFPSHSVIEKGQTVTLRCDPISGHDNLYWYRRVMGKEIKFLLHFVKESKQDESGMPNNRFLAERTGGTYSTLKVQPAELEDSGVYFCASSQDADGREAFFGQGTRLTVV.

This sequence joins TRBV7-9 and TRBJ1-2; D remains ambiguous. Trimming removed 5 bases from V and 3 bases from J, with 7 bases in between. The CDR3 contains 12 residues. CDR1 is SEHNR, CDR2 FQNEAQ, per germline (reference sequence). The CDR3 coding sequence is TGTGCCAGCAGCCCGGAGCACTATGGCTACACCTTC. This encodes CASSPEHYGYTF.

This chain joins TRBV19 and TRBJ2-7; D is undetermined. The CDR3 consists of 13 residues. Deletions cut 6 bases from V and 3 bases from J, with 12 bases between. CDR1 and CDR2 (germline): LNHDA, SQIVND (reference sequence). The CDR3 nucleotides are TGTGCCAGTAGCCAAGTCAGGAACTACGAGCAGTACTTC. It is translated as CASSQVRNYEQYF. The whole variable domain, filled in from reference TRBV19 and TRBJ2-7, reads DGGITQSPKYLFRKEGQNVTLSCEQNLNHDAMYWYRQDPGQGLRLIYYSQIVNDFQKGDIAEGYSVSREKKESFPLTVTSAQKNPTAFYLCASSQVRNYEQYFGPGTRLTVT.

The rearrangement joins TRBV28 to TRBJ1-1; tentatively, D is TRBD1 (6 bases). Germline V gene lookup returns CDR1 MDHEN and CDR2 SYDVKM. V lost 3 bases and J lost 1, with 18 bases in between. The CDR3 is 17 residues long. For the CDR3, the DNA is TGTGCCAGCAGTTTGGGGGCTCCCCTCTCGCGGAACACTGAAGCTTTCTTT. This encodes CASSLGAPLSRNTEAFF.

The rearrangement uses TRBV18 and TRBJ2-6; D may be TRBD2 (5 bases). This CDR3 is built from 15 residues. Trimming pared 3 bases from V and 6 bases from J, leaving 12 bases between. Germline V gives CDR1 KGHSH, CDR2 LQKENI. The DNA for the CDR3 is TGTGCCAGCTCACCGGGCGGGTCCGAGGCCAACGTCCTGACTTTC. Residues: CASSPGGSEANVLTF.

The chain has TRBV18 and TRBJ2-1; D unclear. The CDR3 spans 13 residues. The V and J ends lost 2 bases and 5 bases respectively, with 7 bases between them. From germline, CDR1 is KGHSH and CDR2 LQKENI. The CDR3 here is CASSPARDNEQFF. The CDR3 nucleotides are TGTGCCAGCTCACCAGCCCGGGACAATGAGCAGTTCTTC.

The chain joins TRBV19 to TRBJ2-5; TRBD2 aligns across 13 bases. The CDR3 totals 19 residues. V dropped 7 bases and J dropped 4; count of bases not matched to a gene: 18. Germline CDR1 reads LNHDA; CDR2 reads SQIVND (reference sequence). The CDR3 sequence: CASTPRGTSGGAGRETQYF. The CDR3 bases are TGTGCCAGTACCCCGCGGGGCACTAGCGGGGGGGCCGGTCGAGAGACCCAGTACTTC.

This rearrangement joins TRBV28 to TRBJ2-1; no clear D gene. Germline CDR1 is MDHEN and CDR2 is SYDVKM. V shed 7 bases and J shed 2 bases, with 12 bases lying between them. This CDR3 is 14 amino acids long. The CDR3 protein is CASTSGWTYNEQFF. The CDR3 DNA reads as TGTGCCAGCACCTCCGGGTGGACCTACAATGAGCAGTTCTTC.

V is TRBV7-9 and J is TRBJ2-3; TRBD2 aligns across 10 bases. With 1 base clipped from V and 6 bases from J, the junction kept 4 bases outside the gene matches. The CDR3 is made up of 15 amino acids. The germline V gene has CDR1 SEHNR and CDR2 FQNEAQ (reference sequence). CDR3 sequence reads: CASSLVGLARDTQYF. The CDR3 DNA sequence: TGTGCCAGCAGCTTAGTGGGACTAGCGCGGGATACGCAGTATTTT.

The chain has TRBV11-2 and TRBJ2-7; TRBD2 matches at 7 bases. The CDR3 totals 16 residues. The ends lost 6 bases at V and 3 bases at J; junction bases unmatched: 14. The germline CDR1 and CDR2 sequences are SGHAT and FQNNGV. The CDR3 protein is CASRTPGGGLRYEQYF. The CDR3, as DNA: TGTGCCAGCAGGACGCCCGGCGGGGGACTTCGCTACGAGCAGTACTTC.

This clone was seen a single time. The CDR3 region has the DNA TGTGCCAGTAGTATAGTCGGGGGATTGAATGGCTACACCTTC. Translation: CASSIVGGLNGYTF. The rearrangement uses TRBV19 and TRBJ1-2; D perhaps matches TRBD1 (5 bases). The CDR3 totals 14 residues. The germline V gene has CDR1 LNHDA and CDR2 SQIVND (reference sequence). V gave up 1 base and J gave up 6 bases, with 12 bases separating them.

The J gene is TRBJ2-3, the V gene TRBV10-1; D might be TRBD2 (5 bases). Germline V gives CDR1 WNHNN, CDR2 SYGVQD (reference sequence). Trimming removed 4 bases from V and 5 bases from J, with 13 bases in between. The CDR3 is 14 amino acids. CDR3 loop: CASSALTREDTQYF. The CDR3 DNA reads TGCGCCAGCAGTGCCCTCACTAGGGAAGATACGCAGTATTTT.

This chain joins TRBV7-9 and TRBJ2-1; 13 nucleotides align to TRBD2. The CDR3 has 15 residues. V lost 5 bases and J lost 8; bases outside the gene matches: 6. Germline CDR1 is SEHNR and CDR2 is FQNEAQ (reference sequence). CDR3: CASSQGTSGIDEQFF. CDR3 sequence (DNA): TGTGCCAGCAGCCAGGGGACTAGCGGGATCGATGAGCAGTTCTTC.

The chain couples TRBV7-3 to TRBJ2-1; 10 bases map to TRBD2. The CDR3 contains 16 residues. Unmatched junction bases numbered 5, after V lost 0 bases and J lost 6 bases. Looked up from germline, CDR1 is SGHTA and CDR2 is FQGTGA. CDR3 DNA: TGTGCCAGCAGCTTAACCCCACTAGCGGGACTCAATGAGCAGTTCTTC. Translating it yields CASSLTPLAGLNEQFF.

J is TRBJ1-1 and V is TRBV28, with 7 nucleotides matching TRBD1. The CDR3 spans 13 residues. The trim removed 4 bases at V and 6 bases at J, leaving 5 bases unmatched. Germline CDR1 MDHEN, CDR2 SYDVKM. The CDR3 loop reads CASSSPQGAEAFF. CDR3 nucleotide sequence: TGTGCCAGCAGTTCCCCGCAGGGGGCTGAAGCTTTCTTT.

A single count supports this clone. V usage is TRBV5-1 and J usage is TRBJ1-1; D may be TRBD1 (5 bases). CDR1 and CDR2 (germline): SGHRS, YFSETQ. The V gene lost 0 bases and the J gene lost 0 bases, with 21 bases spanning the gap. The CDR3 consists of 19 residues. DNA of the CDR3: TGCGCCAGCAGCTTGGGAAATACAGGTTCGTTCGATGTGAACACTGAAGCTTTCTTT. Residues: CASSLGNTGSFDVNTEAFF.

This clone came up once. This chain uses TRBV27 with TRBJ1-3; no firm D call. V lost 6 bases and J lost 4, with 13 bases in between. The germline CDR1 and CDR2 sequences are MNHEY and SMNVEV (reference sequence). CDR3 length equals 14 residues. The CDR3 protein is CASSPGNSGNTIYF. The CDR3 DNA follows: TGTGCCAGCAGCCCGGGGAACTCGGGAAACACCATATATTTT.

This clone was counted once. The V gene is TRBV6-4, the J gene TRBJ2-7; 8 bases align to TRBD2. The V gene's germline CDR1 is MRHNA and CDR2 SNTAGT. The CDR3 covers 18 residues. V lost 6 bases and J lost 1; bases outside the gene matches: 17. The CDR3 is CASSGLRGGDDPSYEQYF. The CDR3 DNA reads as TGTGCCAGCAGCGGGTTACGGGGGGGCGACGATCCTTCCTACGAGCAGTACTTC.

The genes are TRBV30 and TRBJ1-5; no reliable D call. This CDR3 has 13 residues. Germline values: CDR1 GTSNPN, CDR2 SVGIG (reference sequence). V was cut by 0 bases and J by 3 bases, with 6 bases left in between. The DNA of the CDR3 is TGTGCCTGGAGTGTACCCTACAATCAGCCCCAGCATTTT. This encodes CAWSVPYNQPQHF.

The gene calls are TRBV4-1 and TRBJ1-2; TRBD1 matches at 8 bases. Losses at the gene ends were 0 bases for V and 4 bases for J; bases not matched to a gene: 4. The CDR3 contains 15 residues. Germline lookup yields CDR1 MGHRA and CDR2 YSYEKL. CDR3 sequence: CASSQEGQVLYGYTF. The CDR3 region has the DNA TGCGCCAGCAGCCAAGAGGGACAGGTTCTCTATGGCTACACCTTC.

This sequence joins TRBV5-6 and TRBJ2-1; 10 bases fit TRBD2. Germline assignment: CDR1 SGHDT and CDR2 YYEEEE. This CDR3 comprises 15 residues. After removal of 0 bases from V and 8 bases from J, the junction contained 5 bases not matched to a gene. CDR3 DNA: TGTGCCAGCAGCTTGGGGGTAGCGGGAGGCTATGAGCAGTTCTTC. Translating gives CASSLGVAGGYEQFF.

This chain links TRBV6-4 with TRBJ1-1; maybe TRBD1 (5 bases). Germline assignment: CDR1 MRHNA and CDR2 SNTAGT. With 8 bases removed from V and 4 bases from J, the gap between germline ends came to 14 bases. The CDR3 has 13 amino acids. The CDR3 spells CASVGGTGTEAFF. The CDR3 nucleotides read TGTGCCAGCGTCGGGGGGACTGGCACTGAAGCTTTCTTT.

The rearrangement uses TRBV9 and TRBJ2-7; D call uncertain. Trimming shortened V by 0 bases and J by 2 bases, and 9 bases separated the two germline ends. Per germline, CDR1 SGDLS and CDR2 YYNGEE. The CDR3 length is 14 residues. DNA for the CDR3: TGTGCCAGCAGCGTAGGAGCACTCCCCTACGAGCAGTACTTC. Translation: CASSVGALPYEQYF.

This chain uses TRBV6-5 with TRBJ2-1, with D tentatively TRBD2 (5 bases). Germline assignment: CDR1 MNHEY and CDR2 SVGAGI. The CDR3 length is 13 residues. The V end lost 8 bases, the J end lost 7 bases, and 15 bases lay between the germline ends. The CDR3 reads CASRRGRSNEQFF. In DNA form, the CDR3 reads TGTGCCAGCCGGAGAGGGAGAAGTAATGAGCAGTTCTTC.

This clone is a singleton in its sample. The rearrangement uses TRBV28 and TRBJ2-7; 11 bases fit TRBD1. CDR1 MDHEN and CDR2 SYDVKM come from the germline V gene. The CDR3 covers 14 residues. V was clipped by 3 bases and J by 3 bases; unmatched bases: 1. CDR3 residues: CASSLGTGGYEQYF. The DNA of the CDR3 is TGTGCCAGCAGTTTGGGGACAGGGGGCTACGAGCAGTACTTC.

The V call is TRBV27, the J call TRBJ2-3, with D possibly TRBD2 on 5 matching bases. Looked up from germline, CDR1 is MNHEY and CDR2 is SMNVEV (reference sequence). The germline V and J ends were trimmed by 2 bases and 2 bases, with 17 bases remaining between them. The CDR3 consists of 17 residues. Written as DNA, the CDR3 is TGTGCCAGCAGTTTACGGGGTGTGGACCTGCACACAGATACGCAGTATTTT. Amino acid sequence: CASSLRGVDLHTDTQYF.